The present T cell receptor beta chain was sequenced within a study of blood T cells in healthy people across ages. The use of a sample-barcoded 5' primer and a J-beta primer mix characterized a second PCR of roughly 7 to 11 cycles. Every cDNA molecule bore a tag from a template-switch adaptor containing 12 random nucleotides. TCRdb analysed the 5' RACE reads with MiXCR anew, one entry per CDR3 protein. This table holds hundreds of thousands of distinct CDR3 sequences, 20% to 30% found once. The germline V gene encodes CDR1 DFQATT and CDR2 SNEGSKA (reference sequence). Trimming cost V 3 bases and J 8 bases; bases outside gene matches: 9. The CDR3 consists of 14 residues. Comments on this clonotype: Its antigen is as yet unknown.

Whole-study findings and limits: Diversity was estimated from one million T cells, and these estimates were considered underestimates. Unsorted PBMCs ruled out conclusive naive versus antigen-experienced comparison.

This sample also belongs to another study, concerning T cells of mothers and their children. From that second work: Related and unrelated pairs show similar thymic shaping of TCR recombination output.

The sequenced sample consisted of blood. The J gene is TRBJ2-5, the V gene TRBV20-1; 10 nucleotides match TRBD2. The clonotype comes from a boy aged 5-17 years in good health. CDR3 sequence reads: CSASTSGALLTQYF. The CDR3 DNA reads as TGCAGTGCTAGCACTAGCGGGGCCCTCCTCACCCAGTACTTC.